This T cell receptor beta chain was recorded in a study of human T cells and chemical hapten exposure. Whole-study context: Patch tests containing 0.01% DPC, applied to the upper back, were read at 6 days.

Each CDR3 protein gets one entry after TCRdb re-called the RACE reads with MiXCR. Of about 90,000 distinct CDR3 sequences listed, approximately 11% are singletons. The CDR3 consists of 16 residues. V lost 7 bases to trimming and J lost 2 bases; unmatched junction nucleotides: 11. CDR1 is MDHEN and CDR2 is SYDVKM in the germline V gene. Time point reported: patch test 3, about 24 weeks after DPC sensitization. The sample's treatment: therapeutic diphenylcyclopropenone sensitization with weekly scalp DPC. Worth noting for this clonotype: The antigen remains unidentified.

General study points: Controls had significantly fewer large CDR3 similarity clusters than were formed by expanded TCRs.

The chain uses TRBV28 and TRBJ1-5, with TRBD1 matching 7 bases. The TCR originated in a woman under 40 with alopecia areata. Some clones in this sample may be carry-over from other donors' samples. Here the sequenced sample was whole blood, taken in connection with sensitization to the hapten diphenylcyclopropenone (DPC). The CDR3 nucleotides read TGTGCCAGCATTTTCTCAGGGGGGACCGGCAATCAGCCCCAGCATTTT. This translates into CASIFSGGTGNQPQHF.